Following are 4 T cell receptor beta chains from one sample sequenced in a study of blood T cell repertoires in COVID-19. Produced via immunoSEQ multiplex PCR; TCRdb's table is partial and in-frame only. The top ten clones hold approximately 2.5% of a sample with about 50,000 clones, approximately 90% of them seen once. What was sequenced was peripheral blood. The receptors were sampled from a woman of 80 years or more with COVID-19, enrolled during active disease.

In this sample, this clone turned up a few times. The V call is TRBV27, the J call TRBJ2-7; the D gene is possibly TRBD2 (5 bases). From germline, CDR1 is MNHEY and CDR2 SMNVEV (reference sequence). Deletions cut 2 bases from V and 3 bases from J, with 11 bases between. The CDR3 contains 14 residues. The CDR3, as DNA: TGTGCCAGCAGTTTACAAAATCGGGACTACGAGCAGTACTTC. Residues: CASSLQNRDYEQYF.

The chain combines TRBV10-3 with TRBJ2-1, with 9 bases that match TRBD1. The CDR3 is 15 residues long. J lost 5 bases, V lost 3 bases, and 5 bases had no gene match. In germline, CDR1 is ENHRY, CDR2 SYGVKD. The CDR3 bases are TGTGCCATCAGTGACCCGACAGGGGGACACAATGAGCAGTTCTTC. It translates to CAISDPTGGHNEQFF.

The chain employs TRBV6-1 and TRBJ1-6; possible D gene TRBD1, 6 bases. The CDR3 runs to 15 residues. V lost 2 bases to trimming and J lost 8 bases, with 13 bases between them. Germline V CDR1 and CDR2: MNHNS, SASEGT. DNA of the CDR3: TGTGCCAGCAGTGAAACTGCCAGGGGATATTCACCCCTCCACTTT. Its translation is CASSETARGYSPLHF.

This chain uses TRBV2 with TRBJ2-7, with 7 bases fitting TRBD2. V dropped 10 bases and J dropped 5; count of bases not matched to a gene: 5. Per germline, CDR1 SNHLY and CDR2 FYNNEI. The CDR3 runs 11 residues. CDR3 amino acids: CATAREDEQYF. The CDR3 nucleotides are TGTGCCACCGCACGGGAGGACGAGCAGTACTTC. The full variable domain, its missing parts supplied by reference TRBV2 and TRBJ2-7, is EPEVTQTPSHQVTQMGQEVILRCVPISNHLYFYWYRQILGQKVEFLVSFYNNEISEKSEIFDDQFSVERPDGSNFTLKIRSTKLEDSAMYFCATAREDEQYFGPGTRLTVT.